This T cell receptor (beta chain) originates from a study of cytomegalovirus exposure and HLA in healthy donors. Study in general: Previous work identified 120 million or so unique TCR beta sequences from around 200 million T cells.

Notes on the study in general: Among the most significant clusters, several appeared linked to common viral pathogens in a later analysis. TCR beta V- and J-gene trimming was later associated with a missense DCLRE1C variant. Researchers catalogued approximately 170 TCR beta chains as cytomegalovirus-associated.

Primers: 60 Vbeta forward and 13 Jbeta reverse. Assay: immunoSEQ multiplex PCR; the TCRdb copy retains only in-frame clones and omits some. This sample has some 170,000 clones, with 82% found just once. As concerns this clone: Antigen: not known.

Germline CDR1 MNHNS, CDR2 SASEGT. Unmatched junction bases numbered 2, after V lost 2 bases and J lost 5 bases. The CDR3 consists of 14 residues. The chain links TRBV6-1 to TRBJ2-2, with 7 bases matching TRBD2. This TCR derives from a girl aged 10 to 17 in good health and CMV-seropositive. Sequencing used PBMCs. The CDR3 nucleotides are TGTGCCAGCAGTGAATTCGGGGGGACCGGGGAGCTGTTTTTT. This codes for CASSEFGGTGELFF.